One sample yielded the 14 T cell receptor beta chains listed below, sequenced in a study of blood T cell repertoires in COVID-19. Libraries were prepared by immunoSEQ multiplex PCR; TCRdb keeps only in-frame clonotypes and omits some of them. This sample has around 130,000 clones, with about nine tenths found just once. Specimen: peripheral blood. These TCRs come from a middle-aged man with acute or convalescent COVID-19.

This chain uses TRBV7-2 with TRBJ2-1; a possible D gene is TRBD2 (6 bases). Deletions cut 5 bases from V and 2 bases from J, with 13 bases between. CDR1 is SGHTA and CDR2 is FQGNSA in the germline V gene. CDR3 length equals 15 residues. Written as DNA, the CDR3 is TGTGCCAGCAGCCCCCGACTAGGAGCCTACAATGAGCAGTTCTTC. Translating it yields CASSPRLGAYNEQFF. Full variable domain (rest looked up from reference TRBV7-2 and TRBJ2-1): GAGVSQSPSNKVTEKGKDVELRCDPISGHTALYWYRQSLGQGLEFLIYFQGNSAPDKSGLPSDRFSAERTGGSVSTLTIQRTQQEDSAVYLCASSPRLGAYNEQFFGPGTRLTVL.

The chain recombines TRBV5-8 with TRBJ2-5; TRBD1 agrees at 8 bases. CDR3 length: 15 residues. Per germline, CDR1 SGHTS and CDR2 YDEGEE. Losses at the gene ends were 3 bases for V and 2 bases for J; bases not matched to a gene: 6. CDR3 region: CASSSHGTGQETQYF. CDR3 nucleotides: TGTGCCAGCAGCTCCCACGGGACAGGACAAGAGACCCAGTACTTC. Drawing the rest from reference TRBV5-8 and TRBJ2-5, the complete variable domain is EAGVTQSPTHLIKTRGQQATLRCSPISGHTSVYWYQQALGLGLQFLLWYDEGEERNRGNFPPRFSGRQFPNYSSELNVNALELEDSALYLCASSSHGTGQETQYFGPGTRLLVL.

The rearrangement joins TRBV30 to TRBJ2-3, with a possible D match to TRBD2 (5 bases). V was pared by 3 bases and J by 5 bases, with 15 bases between. Germline-derived CDR1 and CDR2 are GTSNPN and SVGIG (reference sequence). CDR3 size: 14 residues. The CDR3 reads CAWSGVAPEDTQYF. The CDR3 region has the DNA TGTGCCTGGAGCGGGGTTGCCCCTGAAGATACGCAGTATTTT. Full variable domain (remainder filled in from reference TRBV30 and TRBJ2-3): SQTIHQWPATLVQPVGSPLSLECTVEGTSNPNLYWYRQAAGRGLQLLFYSVGIGQISSEVPQNLSASRPQDRQFILSSKKLLLSDSGFYLCAWSGVAPEDTQYFGPGTRLTVL.

J is TRBJ1-1 and V is TRBV7-9; TRBD1 aligns across 8 bases. The V gene's germline CDR1 is SEHNR and CDR2 FQNEAQ (reference sequence). J gave up 1 base and V 5 bases, and 3 bases lay outside the gene matches. The CDR3 contains 14 residues. CDR3 sequence: CASSLQGGNTEAFF. The CDR3 DNA reads TGTGCCAGCAGCCTACAGGGGGGGAACACTGAAGCTTTCTTT.

The J gene is TRBJ1-5, the V gene TRBV19, with 9 nucleotides matching TRBD1. In germline, CDR1 is LNHDA, CDR2 SQIVND (reference sequence). The CDR3 has 15 residues. V lost 5 bases and J lost 1; bases outside the gene matches: 3. The CDR3 spells CASSAGTGSNQPQHF. The DNA for the CDR3 is TGTGCCAGTAGTGCGGGGACAGGGAGCAATCAGCCCCAGCATTTT.

This sequence joins TRBV7-8 and TRBJ1-5; TRBD1 aligns across 9 bases. CDR3 length: 14 amino acids. In germline, CDR1 is SGHVS, CDR2 FQNEAQ. V trimming: 1 base; J trimming: 7 bases; junction bases outside the gene matches: 2. DNA for the CDR3: TGTGCCAGCAGCTTAGGGGGGACAGGGCAGCCCCAGCATTTT. This translates into CASSLGGTGQPQHF.

The rearrangement uses TRBV5-1 and TRBJ2-7, with D tentatively TRBD1 (5 bases). This CDR3 contains 12 residues. CDR1 and CDR2 (germline): SGHRS, YFSETQ. V dropped 7 bases and J dropped 4 bases, with 12 bases sitting between them. In DNA form, the CDR3 reads TGCGCCAGCGGGGCCTCGTGGTACGAGCAGTACTTC. Its translation is CASGASWYEQYF.

This chain joins TRBV19 and TRBJ1-2, with TRBD1 matching over 9 bases. V shed 3 bases, J shed 4 bases, and the junction held 9 bases outside the gene matches. In germline, CDR1 is LNHDA, CDR2 SQIVND (reference sequence). The CDR3 extends over 16 amino acids. Here the CDR3 DNA reads TGTGCCAGTAGTATTTGGGGACAGGGAGCTCCCTATGGCTACACCTTC. It yields the protein CASSIWGQGAPYGYTF.

The rearrangement links TRBV6-5 to TRBJ2-7; 8 bases are a match to TRBD1. Germline V gene data show CDR1 as MNHEY and CDR2 as SVGAGI. The CDR3 length is 14 residues. J gave up 2 bases and V 6 bases, and 6 bases lay outside the gene matches. CDR3 protein: CASRGTGAPYEQYF. As DNA, the CDR3 is TGTGCCAGCAGAGGGACAGGCGCCCCCTACGAGCAGTACTTC.

CDR3 DNA sequence: TGTGCCAGCAGCTTAGCCGCGGGGGGACAAGAGACCCAGTACTTC. Translation: CASSLAAGGQETQYF. The genes are TRBV7-2 and TRBJ2-5, with 8 bases fitting TRBD2. The CDR3 is 15 residues long. The V segment lost 0 bases and the J segment 2 bases; nucleotides outside the gene matches: 2. Germline V gene lookup returns CDR1 SGHTA and CDR2 FQGNSA.

V usage is TRBV4-1 and J usage is TRBJ1-5, with TRBD1 as a possible D gene (5 bases). CDR1 MGHRA and CDR2 YSYEKL come from the germline V gene. Trimming removed 0 bases at V and 4 bases at J, with 19 bases between. The CDR3 runs 18 residues. The CDR3 region is CASSQDVSFGAGNQPQHF. The CDR3 DNA follows: TGCGCCAGCAGCCAAGATGTTTCTTTTGGGGCAGGGAATCAGCCCCAGCATTTT.

The chain is built from TRBV10-3 and TRBJ1-6; 7 nucleotides line up with TRBD1. This CDR3 contains 15 residues. With 2 bases clipped from V and 3 bases from J, the junction kept 1 base outside the gene matches. The germline gives CDR1 ENHRY, CDR2 SYGVKD. The CDR3 coding sequence is TGTGCCATCAGTGAGAGGGACAGCTATAATTCACCCCTCCACTTT. Translation gives CAISERDSYNSPLHF.

The chain links TRBV3-1 (or the pseudogene TRBV3-2) to TRBJ2-3; TRBD2 matches at 8 bases. Germline V gene sequence: CDR1 LGHDT, CDR2 YNNKEL (reference sequence). The V segment lost 4 bases and the J segment 1 base; nucleotides outside the gene matches: 10. The CDR3 has 17 residues. In DNA, the CDR3 is TGTGCCAGCAGCCCTACGACCCCAGCGGGGGGCACAGATACGCAGTATTTT. Translating gives CASSPTTPAGGTDTQYF.

The J gene is TRBJ1-1, the V gene TRBV9; 8 bases match TRBD1. The germline CDR1 and CDR2 sequences are SGDLS and YYNGEE. This CDR3 spans 17 amino acids. V lost 4 bases and J lost 1; bases outside the gene matches: 12. CDR3 DNA: TGTGCCAGCAGCACTCTCCCCGGGACAGGCCCGAACACTGAAGCTTTCTTT. Amino acids: CASSTLPGTGPNTEAFF.